Described below is a single T cell receptor beta chain sequence and its context. V lost 5 bases, J lost 6 bases, and 7 bases stayed unmatched. Germline values: CDR1 LNHNV, CDR2 YYDKDF (reference sequence). The CDR3 is 15 amino acids. In the original analysis: Amplification of reference gene primers was used by the study to estimate nucleated cell counts. Only in-frame clones appear in the TCRdb table, and some are missing; sequencing was by immunoSEQ multiplex PCR. Clone size and the V and J calls come from that table; the DNA yielded D and trimming. The sample consists of 68,000 or so clones, roughly nine tenths of them appearing once. The data are from a study of blood T cell repertoires in COVID-19. Study-level background: Sample material is recorded as cDNA or gDNA derived from T cells, B-cell-depleted T cells, or PBMCs.

The source material was peripheral blood. The genes are TRBV15 and TRBJ1-5, with 10 bases lining up with TRBD1. The receptor comes from a man in his forties or fifties with active COVID-19. The CDR3 DNA reads as TGTGCCACCAGCGAAGACAGGGGGCTGGGTCAGCCCCAGCATTTT. This encodes CATSEDRGLGQPQHF.